One sample yielded the 32 T cell receptor beta chains listed below, sequenced in a study of low-dose radiotherapy and immunotherapy resistance in tumors (dated 2022 in TCRdb). Interpreted using the paper, the time point label stands for: before trial treatment. For sequencing, an Illumina HiSeq 2500 was employed. Superscript III and a set of TRAV- and TRBV-specific primers were used to synthesize first-strand cDNA, so that both TCRalpha and TCRbeta chains were covered. TCRs were amplified with Phusion for approximately 19 PCR cycles using a constant-region primer together with the adapter attached to the V primers. TCRdb reran the public reads through fastp at Q25 and MiXCR, keeping productive beta chains. Every entry covers one CDR3 protein and lists the most common genes and DNA from its rows. The sample has over 55,000 distinct CDR3 sequences on record, around 29% of them singletons. The top ten hold around 10% of the sample.

This material consisted of PBMCs, taken before treatment. Receptor source: a female donor with ovarian cancer.

V usage is TRBV13 and J usage is TRBJ2-3; D might be TRBD1 (5 bases). Germline CDR1 reads PRHDT; CDR2 reads FYEKMQ (reference sequence). The CDR3 spans 13 residues. Deletions cut 3 bases from V and 9 bases from J, with 13 bases between. The CDR3 DNA reads TGTGCCAGCAGCTTCAAGACAGAATCGACGCAGTATTTT. As protein: CASSFKTESTQYF.

This clonotype occurred many times. This chain joins TRBV5-6 and TRBJ1-2; no clear D. There are 15 residues in the CDR3. The germline V and J ends were trimmed by 0 bases and 4 bases, with 13 bases remaining between them. Looked up from germline, CDR1 is SGHDT and CDR2 is YYEEEE. Here the CDR3 reads CASSLGERTAYGYTF. The CDR3 nucleotides read TGTGCCAGCAGCTTGGGAGAGAGGACCGCCTATGGCTACACCTTC.

The chain links TRBV11-2 to TRBJ2-2, with D possibly matching TRBD2 (5 bases). CDR3 length: 16 residues. Trimming shortened V by 5 bases and J by 4 bases, and 17 bases separated the two germline ends. Per germline, CDR1 SGHAT and CDR2 FQNNGV. In DNA form, the CDR3 reads TGTGCCAGCAGCCGAATTTCTGGAGGTAGCACCGGGGAGCTGTTTTTT. Amino acids: CASSRISGGSTGELFF.

This clonotype came up many times. The V gene is TRBV18, the J gene TRBJ2-3, with a tentative D call TRBD1 (5 bases). Trimming shortened V by 3 bases and J by 5 bases, and 18 bases separated the two germline ends. CDR1 and CDR2 from the germline V gene are KGHSH and LQKENI. The CDR3 extends over 16 amino acids. The chain's CDR3 is CASSPLPLSRGDTQYF. As DNA, the CDR3 is TGTGCCAGCTCACCCCTACCACTCTCTAGGGGAGATACGCAGTATTTT.

The chain recombines TRBV5-1 with TRBJ1-6; no reliable D call. The germline V gene encodes CDR1 SGHRS and CDR2 YFSETQ. V was trimmed by 4 bases and J by 7 bases, leaving 18 bases between them. The CDR3 is 16 amino acids. CDR3 nucleotide sequence: TGCGCCAGCAGCCTCTCCAACGGCAACCAGAATTCACCCCTCCACTTT. Translation gives CASSLSNGNQNSPLHF.

This rearrangement joins TRBV7-8 to TRBJ2-7; tentatively, D is TRBD2 (7 bases). The CDR3 is 17 amino acids. Trimming removed 3 bases at V and 2 bases at J, with 20 bases between. The V gene's germline CDR1 is SGHVS and CDR2 FQNEAQ. CDR3 sequence reads: CASSLGRRGRSAYEQYF. CDR3 DNA: TGTGCCAGCAGCTTGGGGCGGCGGGGGCGCTCGGCCTACGAGCAGTACTTC.

Turning to this clonotype: A read error is likely here: a far larger clone is one base away. V and J are TRBV4-1 and TRBJ2-1; perhaps TRBD1 as D (6 bases). The germline CDR1 and CDR2 sequences are MGHRA and YSYEKL. V lost 6 bases and J lost 13, with 19 bases in between. The CDR3 sequence is 13 residues long. For the CDR3, the DNA is TGCGCCAGCAGGGACAGAAACCAAGAGACCCAGTTCTTC. Amino acid sequence: CASRDRNQETQFF.

This clonotype was observed at least ten times. This chain connects TRBV7-2 to TRBJ2-5; the D is unclear. CDR3 length: 14 amino acids. Germline V gene lookup returns CDR1 SGHTA and CDR2 FQGNSA. Trimming removed 0 bases from V and 3 bases from J, with 8 bases in between. As DNA, the CDR3 is TGTGCCAGCAGCTTAGCGGGCAATAAAGAGACCCAGTACTTC. This sequence encodes CASSLAGNKETQYF. Drawing the rest from reference TRBV7-2 and TRBJ2-5, the complete variable domain is GAGVSQSPSNKVTEKGKDVELRCDPISGHTALYWYRQSLGQGLEFLIYFQGNSAPDKSGLPSDRFSAERTGGSVSTLTIQRTQQEDSAVYLCASSLAGNKETQYFGPGTRLLVL.

This clonotype was seen at least ten times. V usage is TRBV18 and J usage is TRBJ1-1; D is unresolved. The CDR3 covers 13 residues. The germline CDR1 and CDR2 sequences are KGHSH and LQKENI. Trimming took off 3 bases at V and 1 base at J, with 6 bases between the two ends. The CDR3 sequence: CASSPMGNTEAFF. The CDR3 nucleotides are TGTGCCAGCTCACCCATGGGGAACACTGAAGCTTTCTTT.

This clonotype appeared many times. The rearrangement links TRBV7-3 to TRBJ2-5, with 8 bases that match TRBD2. The germline gives CDR1 SGHTA, CDR2 FQGTGA. Trimming removed 5 bases from V and 5 bases from J; junction bases left unmatched: 10. CDR3 length: 15 amino acids. The CDR3 nucleotides are TGTGCCAGCAGCCCCTCGGGACTAGTCGGGGAGACCCAGTACTTC. As protein: CASSPSGLVGETQYF.

Notes on this clonotype: A far larger clone is a single base away, which makes a read error likely. The chain joins TRBV11-2 to TRBJ2-7; D not resolved. In germline, CDR1 is SGHAT, CDR2 FQNNGV. V dropped 0 bases and J dropped 7 bases, with 22 bases sitting between them. This CDR3 has 17 residues. The CDR3 loop reads CASSLDLLAANHNEQYF. In nucleotides, the CDR3 is TGTGCCAGCAGCTTAGATCTCCTCGCGGCCAACCACAATGAGCAGTACTTC.

The V gene is TRBV28, the J gene TRBJ1-1; D is undetermined. The V end was cut by 6 bases, the J end by 7 bases, with 18 bases between. The germline V gene has CDR1 MDHEN and CDR2 SYDVKM. The CDR3 has 14 residues. The CDR3 nucleotides read TGTGCCAGCAGCAACTCGGGGTCCGACCATGAAGCTTTCTTT. Translating gives CASSNSGSDHEAFF.

This clonotype was observed at least ten times. CDR3 sequence reads: CSVGQETQYF. In DNA, the CDR3 is TGCAGCGTGGGCCAAGAGACCCAGTACTTC. V is TRBV29-1 and J is TRBJ2-5; D remains unclear. The CDR3 consists of 10 residues. Trimming took off 6 bases at V and 1 base at J, with 3 bases between the two ends. CDR1 and CDR2 (germline): SQVTM, ANQGSEA. Full variable domain (remainder filled in from reference TRBV29-1 and TRBJ2-5): SAVISQKPSRDICQRGTSLTIQCQVDSQVTMMFWYRQQPGQSLTLIATANQGSEATYESGFVIDKFPISRPNLTFSTLTVSNMSPEDSSIYLCSVGQETQYFGPGTRLLVL.

As concerns this clonotype: This is likely an artifact of a read error, given a far larger clone one base away. The chain is built from TRBV4-1 and TRBJ2-1; D not resolved. CDR1 and CDR2 from the germline V gene are MGHRA and YSYEKL. The CDR3 length is 15 residues. V gave up 1 base and J gave up 13 bases, with 20 bases separating them. The CDR3 loop reads CASSQVSAAQETQFF. The CDR3 DNA sequence: TGCGCCAGCAGCCAAGTATCGGCAGCCCAAGAGACCCAGTTCTTC.

In its sample, this clonotype was seen many times. The rearrangement uses TRBV5-6 and TRBJ1-6, with 9 bases fitting TRBD1. This CDR3 region has 15 residues. CDR1 SGHDT and CDR2 YYEEEE come from the germline V gene. Trimming removed 4 bases from V and 6 bases from J; junction bases left unmatched: 5. The CDR3, as DNA: TGTGCCAGCAGCACCTGGACAGGGGCTAATTCACCCCTCCACTTT. It yields the protein CASSTWTGANSPLHF.

In this sample, this clonotype turned up many times. V usage is TRBV7-2 and J usage is TRBJ2-7; D ambiguous. Trimming cost V 5 bases and J 2 bases, with 7 bases left between them. CDR1 and CDR2 (germline): SGHTA, FQGNSA. This CDR3 has 12 amino acids. The CDR3 DNA is TGTGCCAGCAGCCCAGCAACCTACGAGCAGTACTTC. It yields the protein CASSPATYEQYF.

This clonotype was recorded a few times. The rearrangement uses TRBV12-5 and TRBJ1-1, with TRBD1 matching over 8 bases. This CDR3 comprises 15 residues. Germline loops: CDR1 LGHNT, CDR2 FRNRAP. V dropped 6 bases and J dropped 5; count of bases not matched to a gene: 11. This CDR3 is CASGTTDRGWTEAFF. The CDR3 DNA is TGTGCTAGTGGCACCACCGACAGGGGTTGGACTGAAGCTTTCTTT.

This clonotype was seen ten or more times. J is TRBJ2-5 and V is TRBV12-3 or TRBV12-4, with 7 bases matching TRBD2. The V segment lost 1 base and the J segment 2 bases; nucleotides outside the gene matches: 7. The CDR3 loop spans 16 amino acids. The DNA of the CDR3 is TGTGCCAGCAGTTTAGGCGGGGGAACGGGGCAAGAGACCCAGTACTTC. As protein: CASSLGGGTGQETQYF.

This clonotype was counted at least ten times. V is TRBV6-5 and J is TRBJ2-1; D is possibly TRBD2 (5 bases). Trimming removed 7 bases from V and 7 bases from J, with 8 bases in between. There are 11 residues in the CDR3. Per germline, CDR1 MNHEY and CDR2 SVGAGI. The CDR3 loop is CASNRENEQFF. The CDR3 region has the DNA TGTGCCAGCAATCGGGAAAATGAGCAGTTCTTC.

This chain links TRBV12-3 or TRBV12-4 with TRBJ2-5; D is uncertain. V dropped 4 bases and J dropped 4 bases, with 10 bases sitting between them. This CDR3 has 13 residues. CDR3 nucleotide sequence: TGTGCCAGCAGTTATGACGGTGGAGAGACCCAGTACTTC. Its protein product is CASSYDGGETQYF.

This clonotype was recorded at least ten times. The chain joins TRBV2 to TRBJ2-1, with D tentatively TRBD2 (6 bases). The CDR3 covers 15 residues. Germline V CDR1 and CDR2: SNHLY, FYNNEI. Trimming removed 2 bases at V and 6 bases at J, with 14 bases between. The CDR3 is CASSELVLASNEQFF. The CDR3 nucleotides read TGTGCCAGCAGTGAATTGGTCCTAGCGTCCAATGAGCAGTTCTTC.

The chain uses TRBV2 and TRBJ1-1; D is undetermined. Per the germline V gene, CDR1 is SNHLY and CDR2 is FYNNEI. The V and J ends lost 6 bases and 1 base respectively, with 9 bases between them. This CDR3 has 13 amino acids. In nucleotides, the CDR3 is TGTGCCAGCAGAACAGTGGAGAACACTGAAGCTTTCTTT. Its protein product is CASRTVENTEAFF.

The table lists this clonotype with many counts. V gene TRBV5-1 combines with J gene TRBJ2-2; D may be TRBD1 (6 bases). Germline values: CDR1 SGHRS, CDR2 YFSETQ. This CDR3 contains 15 residues. With 2 bases removed from V and 2 bases from J, the gap between germline ends came to 10 bases. CDR3 DNA: TGCGCCAGCAGCTTTTCAGGGGACAACACCGGGGAGCTGTTTTTT. Translation gives CASSFSGDNTGELFF.

The V call is TRBV3-1, the J call TRBJ1-1; D uncertain. Germline V gene lookup returns CDR1 LGHDT and CDR2 YNNKEL (reference sequence). Deletions cut 1 base from V and 4 bases from J, with 10 bases between. This CDR3 is 14 amino acids long. CDR3 region: CASSQVTGFTEAFF. The CDR3 nucleotides are TGTGCCAGCAGCCAAGTAACGGGTTTCACTGAAGCTTTCTTT.

The chain joins TRBV5-3 to TRBJ1-2, with a weak D call TRBD1 (5 bases). TRBV5-3 is noted as an ORF with a role that remains uncertain. The CDR3 sequence is 16 residues long. V was cut by 8 bases and J by 4 bases, with 24 bases left in between. For the CDR3, the DNA is TGTGCCAGCAGCCCCAGAGACCGGGACGGTCTCTATGGCTACACCTTC. Amino acid sequence: CASSPRDRDGLYGYTF.

This rearrangement joins TRBV19 to TRBJ1-1, with D unresolved. CDR3 length: 15 residues. V dropped 7 bases and J dropped 1 base, with 16 bases sitting between them. Germline V CDR1 and CDR2: LNHDA, SQIVND (reference sequence). The CDR3: CASTIRRPANTEAFF. The CDR3, as DNA: TGTGCCAGTACCATAAGGAGGCCGGCGAACACTGAAGCTTTCTTT.

The V and J genes are TRBV5-5 and TRBJ1-1; perhaps TRBD1 as D (5 bases). Germline V gene data show CDR1 as SGHKS and CDR2 as YYEKEE (reference sequence). The CDR3 has 13 residues. With 4 bases removed from V and 7 bases from J, the gap between germline ends came to 14 bases. The CDR3 region is CASSPVWGGEAFF. In DNA form, the CDR3 reads TGTGCCAGCAGCCCAGTGTGGGGCGGTGAAGCTTTCTTT.

A single count supports this clonotype. The chain combines TRBV28 with TRBJ2-4; D might be TRBD1 or TRBD2, each matching 6 bases. The CDR3 covers 14 residues. Germline V CDR1 and CDR2: MDHEN, SYDVKM. V was pared by 4 bases and J by 2 bases, with 9 bases between. The CDR3 sequence: CASSYGGPKNIQYF. The CDR3 coding sequence is TGTGCCAGCAGTTATGGGGGGCCCAAAAACATTCAGTACTTC.

This clonotype was found many times. The chain joins TRBV3-1 to TRBJ1-1, with D tentatively TRBD1 (6 bases). Germline V lookup: CDR1 LGHDT, CDR2 YNNKEL (reference sequence). Trimming removed 5 bases at V and 7 bases at J, with 17 bases between. The CDR3 is 14 amino acids. CDR3: CASSGDIRGVEAFF. In DNA, the CDR3 is TGTGCCAGCAGCGGGGACATCCGGGGGGTTGAAGCTTTCTTT. The variable domain in full, with the rest retrieved from reference TRBV3-1 and TRBJ1-1, is DTAVSQTPKYLVTQMGNDKSIKCEQNLGHDTMYWYKQDSKKFLKIMFSYNNKELIINETVPNRFSPKSPDKAHLNLHINSLELGDSAVYFCASSGDIRGVEAFFGQGTRLTVV.

On this clonotype: Only one base separates this from a far larger clonotype, so it likely reflects a read error. The chain employs TRBV5-8 and TRBJ2-1; 9 bases map to TRBD2. The CDR3 is 18 amino acids. Germline CDR1 reads SGHTS; CDR2 reads YDEGEE. The CDR3: CASSGTGGGARSYNEQIF. CDR3 coding DNA: TGTGCCAGCAGCGGGACCGGCGGGGGGGCCAGGTCCTACAATGAGCAGATCTTC.

This clonotype has ten or more counts. This chain links TRBV7-9 with TRBJ1-2, with D possibly matching TRBD1 (5 bases). Trimming stripped 0 bases from V and 5 bases from J, with 10 bases between. The CDR3 has 14 amino acids. Germline-derived CDR1 and CDR2 are SEHNR and FQNEAQ (reference sequence). In DNA form, the CDR3 reads TGTGCCAGCAGCTTAGCAGGGGAACGGTATGGCTACACCTTC. The encoded protein is CASSLAGERYGYTF. The full variable domain, completed using reference TRBV7-9 and TRBJ1-2, is DTGVSQNPRHKITKRGQNVTFRCDPISEHNRLYWYRQTLGQGPEFLTYFQNEAQLEKSRLLSDRFSAERPKGSFSTLEIQRTEQGDSAMYLCASSLAGERYGYTFGSGTRLTVV.

Comments on this clonotype: Sequence at one end of the junction differs from germline and may be a read error. This sequence joins TRBV30 and TRBJ2-1; no clear D gene. Per the germline V gene, CDR1 is GTSNPN and CDR2 is SVGIG (reference sequence). The CDR3 covers 8 residues. Here the CDR3 DNA reads TGTGCCTGGAGTACTCGTGTCTTC. Protein: CAWSTRVF.